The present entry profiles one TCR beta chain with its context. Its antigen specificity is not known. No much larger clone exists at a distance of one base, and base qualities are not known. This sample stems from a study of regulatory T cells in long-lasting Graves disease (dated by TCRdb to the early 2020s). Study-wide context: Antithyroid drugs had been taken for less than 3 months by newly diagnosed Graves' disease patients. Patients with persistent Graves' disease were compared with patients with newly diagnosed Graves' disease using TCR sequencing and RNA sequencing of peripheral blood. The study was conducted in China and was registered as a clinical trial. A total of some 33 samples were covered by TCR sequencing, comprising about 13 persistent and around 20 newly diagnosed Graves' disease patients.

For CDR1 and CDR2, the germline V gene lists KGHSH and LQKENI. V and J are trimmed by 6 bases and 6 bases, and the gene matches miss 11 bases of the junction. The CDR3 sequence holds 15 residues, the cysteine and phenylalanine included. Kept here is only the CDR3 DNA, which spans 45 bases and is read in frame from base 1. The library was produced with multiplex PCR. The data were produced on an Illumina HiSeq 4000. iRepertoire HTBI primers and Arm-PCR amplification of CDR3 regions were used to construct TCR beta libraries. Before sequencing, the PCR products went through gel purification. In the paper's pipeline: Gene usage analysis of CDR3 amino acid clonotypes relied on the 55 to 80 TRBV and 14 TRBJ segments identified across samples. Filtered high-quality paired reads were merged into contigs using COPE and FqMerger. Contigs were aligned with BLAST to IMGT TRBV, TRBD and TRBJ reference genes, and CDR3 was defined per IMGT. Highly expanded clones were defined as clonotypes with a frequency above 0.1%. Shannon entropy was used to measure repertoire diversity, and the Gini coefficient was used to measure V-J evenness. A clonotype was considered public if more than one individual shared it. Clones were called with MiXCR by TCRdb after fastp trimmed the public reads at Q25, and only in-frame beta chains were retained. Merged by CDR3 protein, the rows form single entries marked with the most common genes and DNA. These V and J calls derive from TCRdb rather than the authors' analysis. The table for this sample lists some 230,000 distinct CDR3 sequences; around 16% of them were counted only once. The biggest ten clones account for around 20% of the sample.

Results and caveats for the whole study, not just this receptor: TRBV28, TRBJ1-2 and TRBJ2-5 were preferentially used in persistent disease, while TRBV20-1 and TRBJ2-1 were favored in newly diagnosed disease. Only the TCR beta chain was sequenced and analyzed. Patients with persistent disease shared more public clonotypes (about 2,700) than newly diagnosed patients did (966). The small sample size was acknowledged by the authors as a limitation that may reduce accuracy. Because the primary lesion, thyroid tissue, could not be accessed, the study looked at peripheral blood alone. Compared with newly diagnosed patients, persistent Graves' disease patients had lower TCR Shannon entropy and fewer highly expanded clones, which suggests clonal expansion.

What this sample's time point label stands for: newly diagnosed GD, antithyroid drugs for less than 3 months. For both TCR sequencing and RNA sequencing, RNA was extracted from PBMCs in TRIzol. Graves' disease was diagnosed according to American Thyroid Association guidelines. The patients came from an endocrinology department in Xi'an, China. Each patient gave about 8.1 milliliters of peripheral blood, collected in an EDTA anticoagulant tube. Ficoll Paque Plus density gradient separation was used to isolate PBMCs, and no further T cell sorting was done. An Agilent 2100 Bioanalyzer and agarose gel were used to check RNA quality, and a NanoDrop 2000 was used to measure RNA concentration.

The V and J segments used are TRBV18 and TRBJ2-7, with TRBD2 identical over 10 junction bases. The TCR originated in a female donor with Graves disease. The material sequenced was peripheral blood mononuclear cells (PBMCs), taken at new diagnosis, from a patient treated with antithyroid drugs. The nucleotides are TGTGCCAGCTCGGACGAAGCGGGAGGGCCTGGCGAGCAGTACTTC. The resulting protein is CASSDEAGGPGEQYF.